This TCR beta chain originates from a study of T-cell reconstitution after alpha-beta-depleted transplantation in children (TCRdb year 2016). Some background on the complete study: Using TCR repertoire profiling, the study quantitatively followed how T-cell immune reconstitution unfolded in children after TCRalphabeta/CD19-depleted allogeneic hematopoietic cell transplantation.

Libraries were built with PCR. Sequenced on an Illumina HiSeq 2500. To normalize quantification of the TCRbeta repertoire, the TCR libraries were built with molecular barcoding that relied on unique molecular identifiers. TCRdb took the public reads, trimmed them with fastp at Q25, ran MiXCR for clone calling and kept in-frame beta chains. Entries that share a CDR3 protein sequence are merged under the most common genes and DNA. This sample lists 90,000 to 150,000 distinct CDR3 sequences; around 23% were detected once. The ten largest clones add up to about 11% of the sample. The meaning of the sample's treatment or condition label: allogeneic hematopoietic cell transplantation with graft depleted of TCRalphabeta T cells and CD19 B cells. Transplant recipients were children who received TCRalphabeta/CD19-depleted allogeneic hematopoietic cell grafts. Regarding this clonotype: Its binding antigen is unknown. No per-base quality is available; no much larger clone lies one base away.

Per the germline V gene, LGHNA is the CDR1 and YSLEER is the CDR2. Compared with germline, V lacks 4 bases and J lacks 6 bases; bases without a gene match: 2. From its cysteine to its phenylalanine, the CDR3 spans 15 amino acids. Only the CDR3 region is kept as DNA, spanning 45 bases read in frame from base 1. Overall results and qualifications from the work: In some patients, high TCRbeta diversity at day 60 was attributed to recipient T cells and intrathymic progenitors that had survived conditioning. Over subsequent months, a decline in hyperexpanded clone frequencies was noted, and after one year, T-cell counts and TCRbeta diversity were mostly ascribed to newly produced T cells. The apparently early recovery of alphabetaT-cell counts about two months after transplant reportedly depended on only several hundred rapidly expanded clones that came from non-depleted graft cells.

This TCR was sampled from a male patient aged 2-15 years who had a stem cell transplant for chronic granulomatous disease, so the T cells may come from the graft donor. Sequenced here: PBMCs, mostly from graft donor cells, sampled 180 days after TCRalphabeta/CD19-depleted stem cell transplant. This chain joins TRBV4-3 to TRBJ2-2, and 13 junctional nucleotides match TRBD2. The DNA sequence follows: TGCGCCAGCAGCCTAACTAGCGGGGGGGCCGGGGAGCTGTTTTTT. Translation gives CASSLTSGGAGELFF.